There are a few counts of the clone carrying this TCR beta chain. Its antigen remains unknown. A much larger clone sits a single nucleotide away, making a read error possible. This sample stems from a study of T-cell reconstitution after alpha-beta-depleted transplantation in children. Points from the study as a whole: Surviving recipient cells, namely T cells and thymic progenitors, were the source of high day-60 TCRbeta diversity in some patients.

Unique molecular identifiers featured in how the TCRbeta library was prepared. TCRdb reprocessed the PCR reads via MiXCR and lists one record per CDR3 protein. The table records some 76,000 distinct CDR3 sequences, about 11% of them present only once. CDR1 SGHRS and CDR2 YFSETQ come from the germline V gene. This CDR3 contains 14 residues. V dropped 7 bases and J dropped 13; count of bases not matched to a gene: 15. The chain carries TRBV5-1 and TRBJ2-3, with 10 bases lining up with TRBD1. Sequencing was performed on PBMCs, taken before TCRalphabeta/CD19-depleted stem cell transplant. The source is a boy between 10 and 17 years old with acute myeloid leukemia, due to receive a stem cell transplant. DNA for the CDR3: TGCGCCAGCGGCCCGGGACAGGGGCTACAAGCGAAGTATTTT. This translates into CASGPGQGLQAKYF.